This T cell receptor (beta chain) appears in the sequencing data of a study of CD8+ T cells in alopecia areata. The treatment here: oral pan-JAK inhibitor, 5-10 mg twice daily. Patients with alopecia areata provided lesional scalp punch biopsies as well as peripheral blood. Per the germline V gene, CDR1 is LNHDA and CDR2 is SQIVND (reference sequence). This CDR3 is 16 amino acids long. Trimming took 6 bases from V and 0 from J, leaving 17 bases between them. As for this clone: Its antigen is undetermined.

Once RNA had been extracted, it was reverse transcribed into cDNA to act as the sequencing template. Measured with immunoSEQ multiplex PCR; TCRdb has only the in-frame clones, and not every one. The data show around 200,000 clones, about 60% seen once. General study points: On tofacitinib, scalp and blood still held many of the expanded lesional clones.

The specimen comprised CD8+ T cells sorted from blood, sampled at week 24, from a patient treated with tofacitinib. The sequence was collected from a human donor with alopecia areata. The chain couples TRBV19 to TRBJ2-5, with D perhaps assigned TRBD1 or TRBD2 (5 bases each). The CDR3 DNA sequence: TGTGCCAGTAGCCGCTCGGGACCGCTGTACCAAGAGACCCAGTACTTC. Translating it yields CASSRSGPLYQETQYF.